These 11 T cell receptor beta chains were sequenced from one sample in a study of STAT5B mutations in CD4+ large granular lymphocyte leukemia (dated by TCRdb to 2021 to 2024). The library was generated by the immunoSEQ multiplex PCR assay. This is the immuneACCESS table as TCRdb keeps it, with only in-frame sequences that have V and J called. A part of the clones is gone; compared with another copy, unresolved V genes explain less than half, and the rest is unexplained. This sample has roughly 32,000 clones in its table, and roughly 70% of those were observed once. 1.5% to 2% of the sample is held by the ten biggest clonotypes. Sample: CD4+ T cells from blood buffy coats. The receptor source for this set is a human donor in good health.

This clone was seen a single time. The J gene is TRBJ2-6, the V gene TRBV6-1, with unresolved D. V shed 0 bases and J shed 0 bases, with 9 bases lying between them. This CDR3 is built from 17 residues. Germline lookup yields CDR1 MNHNS and CDR2 SASEGT. CDR3 nucleotides: TGTGCCAGCAGTGAAGCAGGGCTCTTCTCTGGGGCCAACGTCCTGACTTTC. This translates into CASSEAGLFSGANVLTF.

The chain combines TRBV5-4 with TRBJ2-3; D remains unclear. Per germline, CDR1 SGHNT and CDR2 YYREEE (reference sequence). V dropped 0 bases and J dropped 1 base, with 9 bases sitting between them. The CDR3 totals 15 residues. In nucleotides, the CDR3 is TGTGCCAGCAGCTTGGACTCTTACGGCACAGATACGCAGTATTTT. As protein: CASSLDSYGTDTQYF.

The sample holds a few counts of this clone. The CDR3 protein is CASSLGRRLPADGYTF. For the CDR3, the DNA is TGTGCCAGCAGCTTGGGTAGGAGACTCCCAGCTGATGGCTACACCTTC. This chain links TRBV5-4 with TRBJ1-2, with D unresolved. CDR3 length: 16 residues. Trimming removed 0 bases at V and 6 bases at J, with 18 bases between. Germline CDR1 and CDR2: SGHNT and YYREEE (reference sequence).

This chain joins TRBV7-2 and TRBJ2-3, with D unresolved. The germline CDR1 and CDR2 sequences are SGHTA and FQGNSA. Trimming took 3 bases from V and 6 from J, leaving 22 bases between them. This CDR3 region has 17 residues. The CDR3 sequence: CASSFQPDLRVMDTQYF. As DNA, the CDR3 is TGTGCCAGCAGCTTCCAGCCCGACTTGAGAGTCATGGATACGCAGTATTTT.

The V call is TRBV18, the J call TRBJ2-3; D is unclear. The CDR3 extends over 14 amino acids. The V end lost 4 bases, the J end lost 1 base, and 9 bases lay between the germline ends. Looked up from germline, CDR1 is KGHSH and CDR2 is LQKENI. DNA of the CDR3: TGTGCCAGCTCACGCCCGTCGGGCACAGATACGCAGTATTTT. It yields the protein CASSRPSGTDTQYF.

The rearrangement links TRBV4-1 to TRBJ2-3; 7 bases line up with TRBD2. The CDR3 is made up of 17 amino acids. The V segment lost 1 base and the J segment 0 bases; nucleotides outside the gene matches: 7. Germline CDR1 and CDR2: MGHRA and YSYEKL. The CDR3 sequence: CASSQVRAGLSTDTQYF. The CDR3 region has the DNA TGCGCCAGCAGCCAAGTAAGAGCGGGGCTAAGCACAGATACGCAGTATTTT.

This chain joins TRBV28 and TRBJ1-5; unclear D gene. From germline, CDR1 is MDHEN and CDR2 SYDVKM. V lost 3 bases to trimming and J lost 5 bases, with 8 bases between them. The CDR3 covers 13 residues. CDR3: CASSLGKHQPQHF. For the CDR3, the DNA is TGTGCCAGCAGTTTGGGGAAGCATCAGCCCCAGCATTTT.

In its sample, this clone was seen a few times. The chain recombines TRBV29-1 with TRBJ1-4, with D possibly being TRBD1 (5 bases). Trimming took off 7 bases at V and 4 bases at J, with 13 bases between the two ends. The germline V gene has CDR1 SQVTM and CDR2 ANQGSEA. The CDR3 loop spans 13 amino acids. CDR3 loop: CSGGATLNEKLFF. The CDR3 region has the DNA TGCAGCGGTGGGGCGACCCTTAATGAAAAACTGTTTTTT.

CDR3 region: CASGWNIYEQYF. The CDR3 coding sequence is TGTGCTAGTGGTTGGAATATCTACGAGCAGTACTTC. The chain employs TRBV12-5 and TRBJ2-7; D gene uncertain. The length of the CDR3 is 12 residues. Germline V gene sequence: CDR1 LGHNT, CDR2 FRNRAP. The V and J ends lost 4 bases and 3 bases respectively, with 7 bases between them.

The CDR3 DNA reads TGTGCCAGCTCACTTTCCTCCGGGGGCACTAACTATGGCTACACCTTC. Encoded protein: CASSLSSGGTNYGYTF. This rearrangement joins TRBV18 to TRBJ1-2, with D possibly matching TRBD1 (6 bases). The CDR3 contains 16 residues. The V and J ends lost 4 bases and 0 bases respectively, with 15 bases between them. The germline CDR1 and CDR2 sequences are KGHSH and LQKENI.

The V call is TRBV15, the J call TRBJ1-4; possibly TRBD1 for D (5 bases). Germline values: CDR1 LNHNV, CDR2 YYDKDF (reference sequence). V lost 0 bases and J 11 bases, leaving 13 bases between the germline ends. The CDR3 has 14 amino acids. CDR3: CATSRDLRGGKLFF. The CDR3 DNA reads TGTGCCACCAGCAGAGATTTAAGGGGAGGGAAACTGTTTTTT.